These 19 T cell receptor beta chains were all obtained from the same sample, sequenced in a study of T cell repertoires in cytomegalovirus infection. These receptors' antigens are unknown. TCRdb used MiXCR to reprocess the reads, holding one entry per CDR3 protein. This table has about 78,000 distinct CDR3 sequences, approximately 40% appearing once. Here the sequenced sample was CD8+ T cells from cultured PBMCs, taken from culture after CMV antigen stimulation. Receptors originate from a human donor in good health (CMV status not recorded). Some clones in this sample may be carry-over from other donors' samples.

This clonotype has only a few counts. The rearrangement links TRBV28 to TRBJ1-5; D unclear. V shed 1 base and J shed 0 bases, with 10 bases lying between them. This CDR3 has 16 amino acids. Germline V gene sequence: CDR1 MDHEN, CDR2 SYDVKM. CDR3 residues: CASSLLPDYSNQPQHF. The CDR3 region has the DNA TGTGCCAGCAGTTTATTGCCAGACTATAGCAATCAGCCCCAGCATTTT.

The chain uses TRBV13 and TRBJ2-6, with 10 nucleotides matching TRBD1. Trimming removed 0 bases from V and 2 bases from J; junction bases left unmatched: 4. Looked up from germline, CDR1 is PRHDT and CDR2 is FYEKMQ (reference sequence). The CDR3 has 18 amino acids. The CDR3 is CASSLGIGQGAGANVLTF. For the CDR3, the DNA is TGTGCCAGCAGCTTAGGAATCGGACAGGGGGCTGGGGCCAACGTCCTGACTTTC.

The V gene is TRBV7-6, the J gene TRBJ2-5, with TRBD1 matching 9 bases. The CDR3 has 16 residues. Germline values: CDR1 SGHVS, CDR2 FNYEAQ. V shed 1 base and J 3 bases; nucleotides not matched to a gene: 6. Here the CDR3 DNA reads TGTGCCAGCAGCTTAGACGTGCGACAGGGGGAAGAGACCCAGTACTTC. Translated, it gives CASSLDVRQGEETQYF. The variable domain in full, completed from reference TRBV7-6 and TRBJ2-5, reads GAGVSQSPRYKVTKRGQDVALRCDPISGHVSLYWYRQALGQGPEFLTYFNYEAQQDKSGLPNDRFSAERPEGSISTLTIQRTEQRDSAMYRCASSLDVRQGEETQYFGPGTRLLVL.

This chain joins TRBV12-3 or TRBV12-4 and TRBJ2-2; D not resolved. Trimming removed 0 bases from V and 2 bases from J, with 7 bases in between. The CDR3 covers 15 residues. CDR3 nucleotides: TGTGCCAGCAGTTTAGCTCTCGTTAACACCGGGGAGCTGTTTTTT. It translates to CASSLALVNTGELFF.

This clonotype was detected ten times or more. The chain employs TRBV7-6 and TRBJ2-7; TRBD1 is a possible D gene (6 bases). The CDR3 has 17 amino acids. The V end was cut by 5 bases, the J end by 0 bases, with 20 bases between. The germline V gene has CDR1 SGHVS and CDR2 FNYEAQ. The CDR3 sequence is CASSGPDSRAISYEQYF. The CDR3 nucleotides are TGTGCCAGCAGCGGTCCGGACAGTCGGGCAATCTCCTACGAGCAGTACTTC.

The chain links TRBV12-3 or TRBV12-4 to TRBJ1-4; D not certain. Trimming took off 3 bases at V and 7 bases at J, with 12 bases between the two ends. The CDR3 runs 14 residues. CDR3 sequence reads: CASSLFRLSEKLFF. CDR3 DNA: TGTGCCAGCAGTTTGTTTCGGTTAAGTGAAAAACTGTTTTTT.

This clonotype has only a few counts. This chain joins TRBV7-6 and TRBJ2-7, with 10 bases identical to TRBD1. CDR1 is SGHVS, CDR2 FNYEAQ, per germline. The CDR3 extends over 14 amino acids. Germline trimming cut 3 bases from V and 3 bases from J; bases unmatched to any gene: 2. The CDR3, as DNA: TGTGCCAGCAGCTTTGGGACAGGGGACTACGAGCAGTACTTC. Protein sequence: CASSFGTGDYEQYF.

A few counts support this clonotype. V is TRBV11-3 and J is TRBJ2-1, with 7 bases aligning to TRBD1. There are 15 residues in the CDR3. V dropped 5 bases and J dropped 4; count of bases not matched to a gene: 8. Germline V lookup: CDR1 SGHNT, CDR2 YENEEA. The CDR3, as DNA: TGTGCCAGCAGCCCCCGTAAGACAGGGTACAATGAGCAGTTCTTC. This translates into CASSPRKTGYNEQFF. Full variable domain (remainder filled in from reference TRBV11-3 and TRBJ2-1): EAGVVQSPRYKIIEKKQPVAFWCNPISGHNTLYWYLQNLGQGPELLIRYENEEAVDDSQLPKDRFSAERLKGVDSTLKIQPAELGDSAVYLCASSPRKTGYNEQFFGPGTRLTVL.

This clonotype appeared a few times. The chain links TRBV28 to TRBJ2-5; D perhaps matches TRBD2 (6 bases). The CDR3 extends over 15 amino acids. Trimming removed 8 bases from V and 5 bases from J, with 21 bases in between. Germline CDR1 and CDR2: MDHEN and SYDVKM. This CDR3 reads CASSGGVYSGETQYF. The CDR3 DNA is TGTGCCAGCTCCGGGGGAGTCTATAGTGGGGAGACCCAGTACTTC.

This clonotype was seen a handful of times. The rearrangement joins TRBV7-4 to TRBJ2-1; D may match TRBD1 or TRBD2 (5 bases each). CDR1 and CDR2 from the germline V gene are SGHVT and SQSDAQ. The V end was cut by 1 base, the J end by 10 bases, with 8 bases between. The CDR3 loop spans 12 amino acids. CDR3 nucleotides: TGTGCCAGCAGCTTAGAGGGACCCGAGCAGTTCTTC. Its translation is CASSLEGPEQFF.

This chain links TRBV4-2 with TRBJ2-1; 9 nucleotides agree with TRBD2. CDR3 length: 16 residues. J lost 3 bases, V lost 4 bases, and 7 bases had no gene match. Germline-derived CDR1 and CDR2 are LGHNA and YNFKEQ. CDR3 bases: TGTGCCAGCAGCCTCATGACTAGCGGAGTCTACAATGAGCAGTTCTTC. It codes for CASSLMTSGVYNEQFF.

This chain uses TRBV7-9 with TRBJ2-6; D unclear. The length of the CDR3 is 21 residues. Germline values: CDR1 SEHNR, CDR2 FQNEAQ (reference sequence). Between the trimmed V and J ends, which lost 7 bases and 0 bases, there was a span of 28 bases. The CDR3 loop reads CASTERLGRPTLYSGANVLTF. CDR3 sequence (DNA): TGTGCCAGCACCGAACGGCTAGGACGGCCTACCCTTTACTCTGGGGCCAACGTCCTGACTTTC.

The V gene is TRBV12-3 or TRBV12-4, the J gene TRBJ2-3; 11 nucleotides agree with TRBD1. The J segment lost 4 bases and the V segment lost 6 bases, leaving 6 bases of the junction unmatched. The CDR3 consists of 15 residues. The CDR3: CASSHTDRGPDTQYF. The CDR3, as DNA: TGTGCCAGCAGCCATACGGACAGGGGGCCAGATACGCAGTATTTT.

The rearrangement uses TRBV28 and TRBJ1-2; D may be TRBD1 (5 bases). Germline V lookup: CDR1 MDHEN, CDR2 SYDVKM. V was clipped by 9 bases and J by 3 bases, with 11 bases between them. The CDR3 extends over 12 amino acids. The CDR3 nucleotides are TGTGCCAGTAGAACAGGCTACTATGGCTACACCTTC. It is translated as CASRTGYYGYTF.

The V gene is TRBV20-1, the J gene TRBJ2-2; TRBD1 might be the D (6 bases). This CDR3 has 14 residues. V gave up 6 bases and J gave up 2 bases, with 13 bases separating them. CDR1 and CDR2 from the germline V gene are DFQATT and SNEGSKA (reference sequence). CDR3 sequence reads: CSALDRTNTGELFF. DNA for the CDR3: TGCAGTGCCCTAGACAGGACTAACACCGGGGAGCTGTTTTTT.

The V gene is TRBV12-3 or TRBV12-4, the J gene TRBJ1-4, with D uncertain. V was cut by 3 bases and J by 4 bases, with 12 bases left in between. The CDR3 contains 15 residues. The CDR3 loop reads CASSLLLWGNEKLFF. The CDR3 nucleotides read TGTGCCAGCAGTTTGCTCCTATGGGGTAATGAAAAACTGTTTTTT.

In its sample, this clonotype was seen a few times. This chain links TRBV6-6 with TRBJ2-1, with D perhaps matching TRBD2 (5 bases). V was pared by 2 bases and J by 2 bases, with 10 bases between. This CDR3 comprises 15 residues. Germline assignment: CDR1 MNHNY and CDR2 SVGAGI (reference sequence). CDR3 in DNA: TGTGCCAGCAGTTACGGTGAGCGGACCTACAATGAGCAGTTCTTC. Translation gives CASSYGERTYNEQFF.

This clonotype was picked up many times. The CDR3 is CASSPEVVVANSYNEQFF. The DNA of the CDR3 is TGTGCCAGCAGCCCAGAGGTGGTAGTCGCAAACTCCTACAATGAGCAGTTCTTC. This chain links TRBV7-6 with TRBJ2-1; D not certain. Germline V gene lookup returns CDR1 SGHVS and CDR2 FNYEAQ. The CDR3 runs to 18 residues. The V end was cut by 5 bases, the J end by 0 bases, with 20 bases between.

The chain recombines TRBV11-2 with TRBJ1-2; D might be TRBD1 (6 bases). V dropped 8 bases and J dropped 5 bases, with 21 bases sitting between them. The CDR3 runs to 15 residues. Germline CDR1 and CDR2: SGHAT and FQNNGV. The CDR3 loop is CASANHRDEVYGYTF. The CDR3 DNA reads TGTGCCAGCGCGAATCACAGGGACGAAGTATATGGCTACACCTTC. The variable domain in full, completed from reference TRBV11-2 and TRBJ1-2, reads EAGVAQSPRYKIIEKRQSVAFWCNPISGHATLYWYQQILGQGPKLLIQFQNNGVVDDSQLPKDRFSAERLKGVDSTLKIQPAKLEDSAVYLCASANHRDEVYGYTFGSGTRLTVV.